This is a list of T cell receptor beta chains from one sample in a study of control samples from healthy donors and cancer patients. The assay was immunoSEQ multiplex PCR, and TCRdb's table has in-frame clones only and misses some. The table lists around 110,000 clones, around 90% of them singletons. The specimen sequenced was blood. The receptors shown here come from a woman between 70 and 85 years old in good health. The CDR3 runs from the conserved cysteine through the conserved F or W. The D gene is left open where the match is weak. A clone size is listed for some rows: how often the clone was seen (once, few, many), or a class if it is expanded.

V gene	J gene	D gene	clone size	CDR3 protein	CDR3 DNA
TRBV7-8	TRBJ1-5	TRBD1	.	CASSFPGGLAQHF	TGTGCCAGCAGCTTCCCAGGGGGATTGGCCCAGCATTTT
TRBV6-5	TRBJ1-1	TRBD1	.	CASTGGTLEAFF	TGTGCCAGCACAGGGGGCACCCTTGAAGCTTTCTTT
TRBV10-2	TRBJ2-3	.	.	CASSESAGVATDTQYF	TGCGCCAGCAGTGAGTCAGCCGGGGTAGCCACAGATACGCAGTATTTT
TRBV29-1	TRBJ1-6	TRBD1	once	CSVSGQGMNSPLHF	TGCAGCGTATCCGGACAGGGAATGAATTCACCCCTCCACTTT
TRBV9	TRBJ2-7	TRBD1	.	CASSLRTGARNEQYF	TGTGCCAGCAGCTTAAGGACAGGGGCCCGCAACGAGCAGTACTTC
TRBV27	TRBJ2-1	.	.	CASRRGYEQFF	TGTGCCAGCAGGAGGGGGTATGAGCAGTTCTTC
TRBV7-9	TRBJ1-6	.	.	CASREHNSPLHF	TGTGCCAGCAGAGAGCATAATTCACCCCTCCACTTT
TRBV2	TRBJ2-3	TRBD2	.	CASSGLAVLTDTQYF	TGTGCCAGCAGTGGCCTAGCGGTACTCACAGATACGCAGTATTTT
TRBV7-2	TRBJ2-5	TRBD2	.	CASSLLAGGSPGRTQYF	TGTGCCAGCAGCTTACTAGCGGGGGGCTCACCGGGTCGGACCCAGTACTTC
TRBV19	TRBJ2-5	.	.	CASRVGETQYF	TGTGCCAGCAGGGTTGGGGAGACCCAGTACTTC
TRBV6-5	TRBJ2-7	TRBD1	.	CASSWDSPSYEQYF	TGTGCCAGCAGCTGGGACAGTCCTTCCTACGAGCAGTACTTC
TRBV7-2	TRBJ2-2	TRBD2	once	CASSRTSGGTNTGELFF	TGTGCCAGCAGTCGGACTAGCGGGGGAACGAACACCGGGGAGCTGTTTTTT
TRBV6-1	TRBJ1-1	.	.	CASSEWGGDTEAFF	TGTGCCAGCAGTGAATGGGGCGGGGACACTGAAGCTTTCTTT
TRBV5-1	TRBJ1-6	.	.	CASSFSTGTSYNSPLHF	TGCGCCAGCAGCTTTTCCACAGGGACCTCCTATAATTCACCCCTCCACTTT
TRBV9	TRBJ1-2	.	.	CASSASSVVGGYTF	TGTGCCAGCAGCGCAAGTTCGGTGGTAGGTGGCTACACCTTC
TRBV6-2/TRBV6-3	TRBJ2-6	.	.	CASSYGGGGANVLTF	TGTGCCAGCAGTTACGGGGGAGGTGGGGCCAACGTCCTGACTTTC
TRBV12-3/TRBV12-4	TRBJ2-5	.	.	CASSLSRTGQYF	TGTGCCAGCAGTTTATCACGGACGGGCCAGTACTTC
TRBV27	TRBJ1-5	TRBD1	.	CASSYRGSNQPQHF	TGTGCCAGCAGTTACAGGGGTAGCAATCAGCCCCAGCATTTT
TRBV9	TRBJ1-2	TRBD1	.	CASSSPGGNYGYTF	TGTGCCAGCAGCTCCCCAGGGGGGAACTATGGCTACACCTTC
TRBV5-4	TRBJ1-6	.	once	CASSPPAVNSPLHF	TGTGCCAGCAGCCCGCCGGCCGTTAATTCACCCCTCCACTTT
TRBV2	TRBJ1-5	TRBD1	.	CASRRDRVGDQPQHF	TGTGCCAGCAGGAGGGACAGGGTGGGCGATCAGCCCCAGCATTTT
TRBV7-2	TRBJ2-7	.	.	CASSLDPSSYEQYF	TGTGCCAGCAGCTTAGATCCAAGCTCCTACGAGCAGTACTTC
TRBV19	TRBJ1-4	TRBD1	once	CASSIRGTGGAGTEKLFF	TGTGCCAGTAGTATCCGTGGAACAGGGGGCGCGGGGACTGAAAAACTGTTTTTT
TRBV7-9	TRBJ2-2	TRBD2	.	CASSWTSPGELFF	TGTGCCAGCAGCTGGACTAGCCCCGGGGAGCTGTTTTTT
TRBV6-6	TRBJ1-1	TRBD1	.	CASSYSTDRVKPEAFF	TGTGCCAGCAGTTACTCGACCGACAGGGTAAAGCCTGAAGCTTTCTTT
TRBV19	TRBJ1-3	.	.	CASSIAGRSGNTIYF	TGTGCCAGTAGTATAGCGGGGCGGTCTGGAAACACCATATATTTT
TRBV5-1	TRBJ1-6	TRBD1	.	CASAPTGGSYNSPLHF	TGCGCCAGCGCCCCGACAGGGGGCTCCTATAATTCACCCCTCCACTTT
TRBV5-4	TRBJ1-2	.	.	CASSFRAGGYTF	TGTGCCAGCAGCTTCAGGGCTGGGGGCTACACCTTC
TRBV11-2	TRBJ1-5	.	.	CASSLDRHGNQPQHF	TGTGCCAGCAGCTTAGACAGGCACGGCAATCAGCCCCAGCATTTT
TRBV29-1	TRBJ2-1	TRBD2	.	CSAVTGTSGGNEQFF	TGCAGCGCCGTGACCGGCACTAGCGGGGGTAATGAGCAGTTCTTC
TRBV5-1	TRBJ1-6	.	.	CASRLGQSNSPLHF	TGCGCCAGCAGACTCGGACAGTCCAATTCACCCCTCCACTTT